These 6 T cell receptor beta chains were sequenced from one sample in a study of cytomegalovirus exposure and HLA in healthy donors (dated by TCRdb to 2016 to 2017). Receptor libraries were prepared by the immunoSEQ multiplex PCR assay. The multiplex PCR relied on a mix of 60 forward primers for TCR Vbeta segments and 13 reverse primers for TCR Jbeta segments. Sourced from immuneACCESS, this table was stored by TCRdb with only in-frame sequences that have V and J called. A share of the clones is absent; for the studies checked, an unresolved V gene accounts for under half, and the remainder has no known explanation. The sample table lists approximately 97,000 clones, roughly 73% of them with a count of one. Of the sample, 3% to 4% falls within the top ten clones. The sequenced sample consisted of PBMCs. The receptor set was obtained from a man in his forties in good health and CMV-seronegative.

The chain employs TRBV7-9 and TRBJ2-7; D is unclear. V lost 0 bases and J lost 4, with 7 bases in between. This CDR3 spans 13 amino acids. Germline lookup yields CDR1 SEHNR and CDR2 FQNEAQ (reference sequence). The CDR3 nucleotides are TGTGCCAGCAGCTTAGCGTCCCAGTACGAGCAGTACTTC. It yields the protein CASSLASQYEQYF. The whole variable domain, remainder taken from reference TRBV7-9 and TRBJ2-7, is DTGVSQNPRHKITKRGQNVTFRCDPISEHNRLYWYRQTLGQGPEFLTYFQNEAQLEKSRLLSDRFSAERPKGSFSTLEIQRTEQGDSAMYLCASSLASQYEQYFGPGTRLTVT.

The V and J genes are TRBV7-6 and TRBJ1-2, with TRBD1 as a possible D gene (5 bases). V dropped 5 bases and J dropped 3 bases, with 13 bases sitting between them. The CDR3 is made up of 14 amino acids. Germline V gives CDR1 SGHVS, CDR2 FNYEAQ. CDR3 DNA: TGTGCCAGCAGCCCCCGACCGGGGGACTATGGCTACACCTTC. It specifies CASSPRPGDYGYTF. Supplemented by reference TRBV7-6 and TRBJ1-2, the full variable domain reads GAGVSQSPRYKVTKRGQDVALRCDPISGHVSLYWYRQALGQGPEFLTYFNYEAQQDKSGLPNDRFSAERPEGSISTLTIQRTEQRDSAMYRCASSPRPGDYGYTFGSGTRLTVV.

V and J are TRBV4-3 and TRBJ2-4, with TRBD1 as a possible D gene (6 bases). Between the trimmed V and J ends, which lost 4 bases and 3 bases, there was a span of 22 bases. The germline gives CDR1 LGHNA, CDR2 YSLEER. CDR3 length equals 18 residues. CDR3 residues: CASSPTWQGKQSKNIQYF. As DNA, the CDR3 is TGCGCCAGCAGCCCCACTTGGCAGGGGAAACAGAGCAAAAACATTCAGTACTTC.

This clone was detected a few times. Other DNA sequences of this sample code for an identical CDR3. CDR3 nucleotide sequence: TGTGCCAGCCGAACCCCGGGCAATCAGCCCCAGCATTTT. This gives the protein CASRTPGNQPQHF. V and J are TRBV28 and TRBJ1-5, with unresolved D. This CDR3 is 13 amino acids long. V was trimmed by 8 bases and J by 2 bases, leaving 10 bases between them. Germline CDR1 reads MDHEN; CDR2 reads SYDVKM.

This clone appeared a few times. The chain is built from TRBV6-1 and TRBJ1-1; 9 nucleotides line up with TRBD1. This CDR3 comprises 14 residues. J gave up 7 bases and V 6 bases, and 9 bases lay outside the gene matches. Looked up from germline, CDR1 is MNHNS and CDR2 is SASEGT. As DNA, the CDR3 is TGTGCCAGCAGACAAATGGGACAGGGATATGAAGCTTTCTTT. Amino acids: CASRQMGQGYEAFF.

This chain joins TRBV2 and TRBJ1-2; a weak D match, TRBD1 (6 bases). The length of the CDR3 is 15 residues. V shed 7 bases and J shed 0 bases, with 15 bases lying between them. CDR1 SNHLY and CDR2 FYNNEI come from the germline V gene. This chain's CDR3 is CASIPPGQPNYGYTF. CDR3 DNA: TGTGCCAGCATTCCCCCCGGACAGCCTAACTATGGCTACACCTTC.